This paragraph reports one TCR beta chain. Its matching antigen is unknown. The data were produced by immunoSEQ multiplex PCR, yet TCRdb's version contains in-frame clones alone and is incomplete. The sample has over 2,500 clones; approximately 34% are singletons. The sample is drawn from a study of T cells in localized non-small cell lung cancer. Study results and caveats: Exceeding tumor, uninvolved adjacent lung had the highest T cell clonality. Adjacent lung tissue had a median about 58 of the top 100 clones found in the tumor. Elevated circulating T cell density in blood was associated with longer overall survival.

This TCR derives from a female donor aged 60 or older with stage I lung adenocarcinoma. This material consisted of lung tumor tissue, taken before any cancer treatment.

The CDR3 DNA reads as TGTGCCAGCAGACCCTCCGGGACAGGGGGGACTGAAGCTTTCTTT. This sequence encodes CASRPSGTGGTEAFF. The chain has TRBV28 and TRBJ1-1; 11 nucleotides agree with TRBD1. Per the germline V gene, CDR1 is MDHEN and CDR2 is SYDVKM. J lost 5 bases, V lost 6 bases, and 8 bases had no gene match. CDR3 size: 15 residues.